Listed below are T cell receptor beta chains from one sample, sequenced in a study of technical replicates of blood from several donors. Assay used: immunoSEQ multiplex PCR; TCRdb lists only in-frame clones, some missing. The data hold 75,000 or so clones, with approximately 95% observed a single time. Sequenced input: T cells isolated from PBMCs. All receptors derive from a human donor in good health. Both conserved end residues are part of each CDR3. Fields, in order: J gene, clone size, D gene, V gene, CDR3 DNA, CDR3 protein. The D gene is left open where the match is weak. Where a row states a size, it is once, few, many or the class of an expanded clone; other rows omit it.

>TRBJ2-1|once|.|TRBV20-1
TGCAGTGCCCCTACGGATGAGCAGTTCTTC
CSAPTDEQFF
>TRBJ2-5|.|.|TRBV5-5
TGTGCCAGCATCCAGTCGGCTAGCATCTACCAAGAGACCCAGTACTTC
CASIQSASIYQETQYF
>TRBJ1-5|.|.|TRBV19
TGTGCCAGTAGTATCTTAGGCAATCAGCCCCAGCATTTT
CASSILGNQPQHF
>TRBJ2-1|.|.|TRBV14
TGTGCCAGCAGCCAAGGAATTTTGAGCGGGCTGGGCAATGAGCAGTTCTTC
CASSQGILSGLGNEQFF
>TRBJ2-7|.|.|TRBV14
TGTGCCAGCACCCTGGGGCGAACTCAGTACTTC
CASTLGRTQYF
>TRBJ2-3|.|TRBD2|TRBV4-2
TGTGCCAGCAGCCAAGGTCTAGGACTAGCGGGGGAGATCCGTGTAGATACGCAGTATTTT
CASSQGLGLAGEIRVDTQYF
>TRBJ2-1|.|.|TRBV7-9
TGTGCCAGCAGCCAGAGGGAAGGAGGCCTAAGCTCCTACAATGAGCAGTTCTTC
CASSQREGGLSSYNEQFF
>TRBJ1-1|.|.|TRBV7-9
TGTGCCAGCAGCTTAAGGGCTTTTGGAGGAAGAGGTACTGAAGCTTTCTTT
CASSLRAFGGRGTEAFF
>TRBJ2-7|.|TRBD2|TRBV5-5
TGTGCCAGCAGCTTGTGGGACTACGCCTACGAGCAGTACTTC
CASSLWDYAYEQYF
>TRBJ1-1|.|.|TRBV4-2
TGTGCCAGCAGCGCTCCCCAGGGCGGTGGGCACACTGAAGCTTTCTTT
CASSAPQGGGHTEAFF
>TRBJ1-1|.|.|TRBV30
TGTGCCGGAACCAGGAAGAACACTGAAGCTTTCTTT
CAGTRKNTEAFF
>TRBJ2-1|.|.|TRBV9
TGTGCCAGCAGCGTAGGGACTACCAACCACAATGAGCAGTTCTTC
CASSVGTTNHNEQFF
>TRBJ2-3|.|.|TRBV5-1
TGCGCCAGCAGCTTGTTCCCGGAGGCAGATACGCAGTATTTT
CASSLFPEADTQYF
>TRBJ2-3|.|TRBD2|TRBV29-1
TGCAGCGTTGTAAGGGCGGGAGGCCCCACAGATACGCAGTATTTT
CSVVRAGGPTDTQYF
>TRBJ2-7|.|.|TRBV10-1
TGCGCCAGCAGTTCGGACATGACCTCCTACGAGCAGTACTTC
CASSSDMTSYEQYF
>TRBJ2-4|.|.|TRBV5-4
TGTGCCAGCAGCAGAGATCGGGGGTCAAACATTCAGTACTTC
CASSRDRGSNIQYF
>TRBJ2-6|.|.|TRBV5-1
TGCGCCAGCAGCTTGGGGGCAGGGGCAGGGGCCAACGTCCTGACTTTC
CASSLGAGAGANVLTF
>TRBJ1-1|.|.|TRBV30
TGTGCCTGGAGGCGCAGGAAATTTGGCACTGAAGCTTTCTTT
CAWRRRKFGTEAFF
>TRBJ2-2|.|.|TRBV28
TGTGCCAGCAGTTTAAGTTCGCAGGGCACCGGGGAGCTGTTTTTT
CASSLSSQGTGELFF
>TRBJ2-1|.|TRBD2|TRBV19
TGTGCCAGTAGTATACTAGCGGGAGCTGTCGACGAGCAGTTCTTC
CASSILAGAVDEQFF
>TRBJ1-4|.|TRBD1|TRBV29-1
TGCAGCGGAGGACAGGGGTTTAATGAAAAACTGTTTTTT
CSGGQGFNEKLFF
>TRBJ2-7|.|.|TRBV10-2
TGCGCCAGCAGTACCGGGACAACGCTGGAGCAGTACTTC
CASSTGTTLEQYF
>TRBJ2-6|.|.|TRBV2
TGTGCCAGCAGTGATACGAGGGCTGGGGCCAACGTCCTGACTTTC
CASSDTRAGANVLTF
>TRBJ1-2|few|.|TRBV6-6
TGTGCCAGCAGTTACGACAGGTCCTATGGCTACACCTTC
CASSYDRSYGYTF
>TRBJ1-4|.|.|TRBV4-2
TGTGCCAGCAGCCACAGCCTAGGGGACATTGGGCTAAATGAAAAACTGTTTTTT
CASSHSLGDIGLNEKLFF
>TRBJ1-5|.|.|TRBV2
TGTGCCAGCAGTCCTGGGCCGGGAAGCTTGAGCAATCAGCCCCAGCATTTT
CASSPGPGSLSNQPQHF
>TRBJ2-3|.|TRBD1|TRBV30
TGTGCCTGGAGTATGGGTGGGACAGCCCGAGGTACGCAGTATTTT
CAWSMGGTARGTQYF
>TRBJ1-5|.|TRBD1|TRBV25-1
TGTGCCAGCAGTCCGGCAGAGACAGGGTATAATCAGCCCCAGCATTTT
CASSPAETGYNQPQHF
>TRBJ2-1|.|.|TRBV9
TGTGCCAGCAGCGCTGGGGGCGCCCCCTACGATGAGCAGTTCTTC
CASSAGGAPYDEQFF
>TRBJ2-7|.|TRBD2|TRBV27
TGTGCCAGCAGTCTAGCGGTGAGCTCCTACGAGCAGTACTTC
CASSLAVSSYEQYF
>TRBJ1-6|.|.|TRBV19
TGTGCCAGTAGTATATTCTACAGGCCGAGCTCCTATAATTCACCCCTCCACTTT
CASSIFYRPSSYNSPLHF
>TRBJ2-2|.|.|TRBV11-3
TGTGCCAGCAGCTTACCTGGGCTAGCTGCCGGGGAGCTGTTTTTT
CASSLPGLAAGELFF
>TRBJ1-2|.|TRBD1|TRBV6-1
TGTGCCAGCAGAAATGCCGGGACAGGGACTTATGGCTACACCTTC
CASRNAGTGTYGYTF
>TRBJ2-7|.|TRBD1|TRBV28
TGTGCCAGCAGTCTAACTGGGACAGGGGTTAGTGACCCGTACTTC
CASSLTGTGVSDPYF
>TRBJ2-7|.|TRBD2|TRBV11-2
TGTGCCAGCAGCTCCGGGACTAGCGGTTACTACGAGCAGTACTTC
CASSSGTSGYYEQYF
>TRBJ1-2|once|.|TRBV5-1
TGCGCCAGCAGCTTTCACAGGGAGAATGGTGGCTACACCTTC
CASSFHRENGGYTF
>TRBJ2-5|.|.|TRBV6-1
TGTGCCAGCACCCGTAGCTTACTAGGGAAAGAGACCCAGTACTTC
CASTRSLLGKETQYF
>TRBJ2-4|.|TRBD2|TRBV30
TGTGCCTGGAGTGTGACGGGGGGGCCCAAAAACATTCAGTACTTC
CAWSVTGGPKNIQYF
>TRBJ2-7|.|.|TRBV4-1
TGCGCCAGCAGCCAAGCCGACCAGGGCTCCTACGAGCAGTACTTC
CASSQADQGSYEQYF
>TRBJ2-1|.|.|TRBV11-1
TGTGCCAGCAGCTTCCTGGCACAGGGATACGATGAGCAGTTCTTC
CASSFLAQGYDEQFF
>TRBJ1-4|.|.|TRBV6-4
TGTGCCAGCAGTGAGGGCCAGGGGAGTTCTGAAAAACTGTTTTTT
CASSEGQGSSEKLFF
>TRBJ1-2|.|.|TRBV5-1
TGCGCCAGCAGACAAGATAACTATGGCTACACCTTC
CASRQDNYGYTF
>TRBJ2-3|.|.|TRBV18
TGTGCCAGCTCACCAGAGAACCGAGGCGGCACAGATACGCAGTATTTT
CASSPENRGGTDTQYF
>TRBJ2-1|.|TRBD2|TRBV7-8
TGTGCCAGCAGCGCTAGCGGGGTAATCTACAATGAGCAGTTCTTC
CASSASGVIYNEQFF
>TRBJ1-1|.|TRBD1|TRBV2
TGTGCCCGAGCGACCTTGACAGGGCTCGGCACTGAAGCTTTCTTT
CARATLTGLGTEAFF
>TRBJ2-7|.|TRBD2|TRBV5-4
TGTGCCAGCAGTTTTCCGGGACTAGATTCCTACGAGCAGTACTTC
CASSFPGLDSYEQYF
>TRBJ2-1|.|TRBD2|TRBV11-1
TGTGCCAGCAGCTCTAATTTTCTGCTAGCGGCCGACAATGAGCAGTTCTTC
CASSSNFLLAADNEQFF
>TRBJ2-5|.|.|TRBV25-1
TGTGCCAGCTGTCTTCCTTTTAGGAGAGAGACCCAGTACTTC
CASCLPFRRETQYF
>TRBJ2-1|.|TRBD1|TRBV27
TGTGCCAGCAGTTTAGGGGACAGTTACAATGAGCAGTTCTTC
CASSLGDSYNEQFF
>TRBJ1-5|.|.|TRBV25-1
TGTGCCAGCAGCAGGGAAAGTCAGCCCCAGCATTTT
CASSRESQPQHF
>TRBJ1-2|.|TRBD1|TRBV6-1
TGTGCCAGTCAAGGGACAGACCTATACTATGGCTACACCTTC
CASQGTDLYYGYTF
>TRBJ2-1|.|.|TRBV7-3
TGTGCCAGCAGCCAGGGTCACAATGAGCAGTTCTTC
CASSQGHNEQFF
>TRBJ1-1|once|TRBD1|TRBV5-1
TGCGCCAGCAGCACGGCTTACAGGGGGCGGAACACTGAAGCTTTCTTT
CASSTAYRGRNTEAFF
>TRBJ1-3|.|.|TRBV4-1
TGCGCCAGCAGCCAACCGGACAGCTCTGGAAACACCATATATTTT
CASSQPDSSGNTIYF
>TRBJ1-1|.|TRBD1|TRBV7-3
TGTGCCAGCAGCTTAACTGGGACAGGGGGTGAAGCTTTCTTT
CASSLTGTGGEAFF
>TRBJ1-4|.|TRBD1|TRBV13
TGTGCCAGCAGTATTGACAGGGGAGGAGAAAAACTGTTTTTT
CASSIDRGGEKLFF
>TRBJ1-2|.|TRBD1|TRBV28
TGTGCCAGCAGTGTTGCCGGGACAGATAACTATGGCTACACCTTC
CASSVAGTDNYGYTF
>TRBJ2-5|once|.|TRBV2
TGTGCCAGCAGGCGGGATACGGCAATAGCGCAAGAGACCCAGTACTTC
CASRRDTAIAQETQYF